This T cell receptor beta chain derives from a study of blood T cell repertoires in COVID-19. Trimming left V 1 base short and J 4 bases short, with 10 bases between. This CDR3 region has 15 residues. Germline CDR1 and CDR2: MGHRA and YSYEKL. This table comes from immunoSEQ multiplex PCR, and its TCRdb copy is limited to in-frame clones, with some not included. The table lists around 500,000 clones, roughly 88% of them singletons. The specimen sequenced was PBMCs or T cells enriched from blood (not recorded which). This clonotype originated in a woman aged 40 to 50 who had recovered from COVID-19. The chain links TRBV4-1 to TRBJ2-2; D remains unclear. The CDR3 region has the DNA TGCGCCAGCAGCCAAGGTATGGCCACCACCGGGGAGCTGTTTTTT. It yields the protein CASSQGMATTGELFF.